Detailed here is one TCR beta chain. The sample is drawn from a study of patients and donors after allogeneic stem cell transplantation. A single record per CDR3 protein comes from TCRdb applying MiXCR to the RT-PCR reads. Of approximately 200,000 distinct CDR3 sequences listed, around two fifths are singletons. V lost 6 bases and J 3 bases, leaving 12 bases between the germline ends. CDR1 is KGHDR and CDR2 is SFDVKD in the germline V gene. There are 14 residues in the CDR3. This TCR derives from a human donor who was either an allogeneic HSCT recipient or a stem cell or donor lymphocyte infusion donor (not recorded which). It is not recorded whose cells these are; they may come from a transplant donor. The chain links TRBV24-1 to TRBJ2-3, with D maybe TRBD2 (6 bases). Sequenced material: blood, either unsorted or a sorted T cell fraction (not recorded which). In DNA form, the CDR3 reads TGTGCCACCAGTCCGGGACTCGCGACAGATACGCAGTATTTT. Protein sequence: CATSPGLATDTQYF.